The T cell receptor beta chain described here comes from a study of low-dose radiotherapy and immunotherapy resistance in tumors. Study summary: Cohort 1 received 0.5 Gy per fraction every 2 weeks, totaling 6.5 Gy. The drug cyclophosphamide was given into a vein at 200 mg/m2 every two weeks, one day before radiation and immunotherapy. Cohort 2 received 1 Gy per fraction every two weeks, totaling 13 Gy over 26 weeks.

V lost 2 bases, J lost 1 base, and 12 bases lay in between. The CDR3 has 15 amino acids. The time point here: after trial treatment. As to treatment: LDRT plus nivolumab, ipilimumab, low-dose cyclophosphamide and aspirin (RACIN trial). TRAV- and TRBV-specific primers, spanning alpha and beta chains, primed first-strand cDNA. TCRs were put through about 20 PCR cycles of amplification with Phusion. A constant-region primer and the V-primer adapter served as the primer pair. The mRNA which had been isolated was amplified by in vitro transcription. TCRdb ran MiXCR on the reads and lists one entry per CDR3 protein. The table records tens of thousands of distinct CDR3 sequences, around 17% of them present only once. This clonotype was seen repeatedly, ten times or more.

This receptor was taken from a male donor with prostate cancer. V is TRBV12-3 or TRBV12-4 and J is TRBJ2-7, with D unresolved. The specimen comprised PBMCs, sampled after low-dose radiotherapy plus immunotherapy. For the CDR3, the DNA is TGTGCCAGCAGTTTACAAGGCAGGATTTCCTACGAGCAGTACTTC. Its protein is CASSLQGRISYEQYF.